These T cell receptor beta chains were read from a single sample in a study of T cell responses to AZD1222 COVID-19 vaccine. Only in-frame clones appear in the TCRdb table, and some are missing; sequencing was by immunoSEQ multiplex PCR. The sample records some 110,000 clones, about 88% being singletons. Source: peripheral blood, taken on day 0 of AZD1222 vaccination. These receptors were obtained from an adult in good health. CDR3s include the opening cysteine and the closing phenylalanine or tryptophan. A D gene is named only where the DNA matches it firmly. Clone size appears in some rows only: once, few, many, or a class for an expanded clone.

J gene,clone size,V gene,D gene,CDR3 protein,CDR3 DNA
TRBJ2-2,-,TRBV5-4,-,CASSLRLHPNTGELFF,TGTGCCAGCAGCTTGCGGCTACATCCTAACACCGGGGAGCTGTTTTTT
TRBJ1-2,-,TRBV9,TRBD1,CASSGTGGNGYTF,TGTGCCAGCAGTGGGACAGGAGGAAATGGCTACACCTTC
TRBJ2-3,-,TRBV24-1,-,CATSDLPGGIDTQYF,TGTGCCACCAGTGATTTGCCCGGGGGCATAGATACGCAGTATTTT
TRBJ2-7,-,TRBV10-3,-,CAISESSALSYEQYF,TGTGCCATCAGTGAGTCGTCAGCTCTCTCCTACGAGCAGTACTTC
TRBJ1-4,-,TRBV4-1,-,CASSQIYDRRGEKLFF,TGCGCCAGCAGCCAAATTTACGACAGGAGGGGTGAAAAACTGTTTTTT
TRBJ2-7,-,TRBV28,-,CASSRENSYEQYF,TGTGCCAGCAGTAGGGAGAACTCCTACGAGCAGTACTTC
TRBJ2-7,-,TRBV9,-,CASSPRDGSYEQYF,TGTGCCAGCAGCCCCCGGGACGGATCCTACGAGCAGTACTTC
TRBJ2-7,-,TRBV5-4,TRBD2,CASSLYVRLAGEISSYEQYF,TGTGCCAGCAGCTTGTACGTGAGACTAGCGGGGGAGATTAGCTCCTACGAGCAGTACTTC
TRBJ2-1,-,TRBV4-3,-,CASSQDSDNEQFF,TGCGCCAGCAGCCAAGATTCCGACAATGAGCAGTTCTTC
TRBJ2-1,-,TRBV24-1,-,CATGGRGGLYNEQFF,TGTGCCACCGGAGGGAGGGGGGGCCTGTACAATGAGCAGTTCTTC
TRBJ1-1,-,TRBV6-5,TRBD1,CASSYSFQQGGTEAFF,TGTGCCAGCAGTTACTCGTTCCAACAGGGGGGCACTGAAGCTTTCTTT
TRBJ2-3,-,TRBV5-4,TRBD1,CASSSRQGPDTQYF,TGTGCCAGCAGTTCCCGACAGGGACCAGATACGCAGTATTTT
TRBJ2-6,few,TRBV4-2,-,CASSQESSSGANVLTF,TGTGCCAGCAGCCAAGAGTCGAGCTCTGGGGCCAACGTCCTGACTTTC
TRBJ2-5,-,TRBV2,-,CASSETEWTQYF,TGTGCCAGCAGTGAAACGGAATGGACCCAGTACTTC
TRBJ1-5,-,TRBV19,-,CASSFQGPDQPQHF,TGTGCCAGTAGTTTTCAGGGGCCTGACCAGCCCCAGCATTTT
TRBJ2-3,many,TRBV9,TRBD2,CASSGGWGLAGPDTQYF,TGTGCCAGCAGCGGGGGGTGGGGACTAGCGGGACCCGATACGCAGTATTTT
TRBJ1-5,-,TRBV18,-,CASSPWQGGQPQHF,TGTGCCAGCTCACCATGGCAGGGTGGGCAGCCCCAGCATTTT
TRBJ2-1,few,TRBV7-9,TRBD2,CASSLRTSGAYNEQFF,TGTGCCAGCAGCTTGAGGACTAGCGGGGCCTACAATGAGCAGTTCTTC
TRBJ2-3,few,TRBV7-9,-,CASSPTRLGPRQADTQYF,TGTGCCAGCAGCCCAACCCGTCTAGGGCCGCGTCAGGCAGATACGCAGTATTTT
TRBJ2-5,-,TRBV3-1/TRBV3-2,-,CASSRTLDQETQYF,TGTGCCAGCAGCCGGACATTGGACCAAGAGACCCAGTACTTC
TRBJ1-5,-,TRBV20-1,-,CSAAENQPQHF,TGCAGTGCGGCCGAGAATCAGCCCCAGCATTTT
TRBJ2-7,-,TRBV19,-,CASSTGHRRVYEQYF,TGTGCCAGTAGTACCGGACACCGGAGGGTCTACGAGCAGTACTTC
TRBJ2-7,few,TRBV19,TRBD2,CASSPLAGGPRHEQYF,TGTGCCAGTAGCCCACTAGCGGGAGGCCCGAGGCACGAGCAGTACTTC
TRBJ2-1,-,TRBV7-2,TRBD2,CASSSSRTSGSSYNEQFF,TGTGCCAGCAGCTCTAGCCGGACTAGCGGCAGCTCCTACAATGAGCAGTTCTTC
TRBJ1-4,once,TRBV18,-,CASSPPGGYGEKLFF,TGTGCCAGCTCACCCCCAGGAGGGTACGGGGAAAAACTGTTTTTT
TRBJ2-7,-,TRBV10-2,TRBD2,CASSEPSGGYEQYF,TGCGCCAGCAGTGAGCCTAGCGGGGGCTACGAGCAGTACTTC
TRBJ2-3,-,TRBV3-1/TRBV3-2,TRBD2,CASSPRLAARRDTQYF,TGTGCCAGCAGCCCGCGACTAGCGGCTCGCAGAGATACGCAGTATTTT
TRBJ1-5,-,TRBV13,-,CASSSGPWPNQPQHF,TGTGCCAGCAGCTCCGGCCCCTGGCCGAATCAGCCCCAGCATTTT